Each of the 10 T cell receptor beta chains below was sequenced from the same sample in a study of T cells in Graves' hyperthyroidism and ophthalmopathy. There were TCR beta CDR3 regions amplified from RNA transcripts. The HTBI set primed first-round TCR CDR3 RT-PCR. TCRdb recomputed calls from the multiplex PCR reads with MiXCR, one row per CDR3 protein. The table shows some 600,000 distinct CDR3 sequences, with approximately 15% occurring only once. The sequenced material came from blood. These receptors originate from a woman aged 25 to 45 with Graves' hyperthyroidism that later progressed to Graves' ophthalmopathy.

This clonotype was found many times. This chain uses TRBV3-1 with TRBJ1-5; perhaps TRBD1 as D (6 bases). Germline V gives CDR1 LGHDT, CDR2 YNNKEL (reference sequence). Deletions cut 1 base from V and 5 bases from J, with 12 bases between. There are 15 residues in the CDR3. The CDR3 sequence: CASSQGGAGDQPQHF. The CDR3 DNA follows: TGTGCCAGCAGCCAAGGGGGGGCGGGGGATCAGCCCCAGCATTTT.

This clonotype has more than one count but fewer than ten. The V gene is TRBV19, the J gene TRBJ1-1; TRBD1 agrees at 9 bases. The germline V gene encodes CDR1 LNHDA and CDR2 SQIVND (reference sequence). V dropped 5 bases and J dropped 0; count of bases not matched to a gene: 7. The CDR3 is 16 residues long. CDR3 region: CASSEPGTGLNTEAFF. The CDR3 DNA follows: TGTGCCAGTAGTGAACCCGGGACAGGGTTGAACACTGAAGCTTTCTTT.

The V gene is TRBV7-2, the J gene TRBJ2-5, with D perhaps matching TRBD2 (5 bases). The V and J ends lost 2 bases and 5 bases respectively, with 15 bases between them. Germline loops: CDR1 SGHTA, CDR2 FQGNSA. The CDR3 contains 15 residues. The CDR3 nucleotides read TGTGCCAGCAGCTTATCCGAGAGGGCCAGGGAGACCCAGTACTTC. Its translation: CASSLSERARETQYF.

The J gene is TRBJ1-2, the V gene TRBV4-3, with TRBD1 identical over 7 bases. Germline V gene sequence: CDR1 LGHNA, CDR2 YSLEER. The CDR3 is 16 amino acids. V shed 4 bases and J 2 bases; nucleotides not matched to a gene: 10. CDR3 region: CASSPSATGLNYGYTF. In DNA form, the CDR3 reads TGCGCCAGCAGCCCCTCCGCGACAGGGCTGAACTATGGCTACACCTTC.

To note about this clonotype: Relative to the germline gene, one junction end is altered; a read error may explain this. The chain is built from TRBV6-1 and TRBJ1-2; D remains ambiguous. Per germline, CDR1 MNHNS and CDR2 SASEGT. The CDR3 consists of 14 residues. The CDR3: CANSPDGTNYGYTF. In DNA form, the CDR3 reads TGTGCCAACAGTCCGGACGGTACTAACTATGGCTACACCTTC.

This clonotype occurred many times. The chain joins TRBV7-9 to TRBJ2-3; tentatively, D is TRBD2 (6 bases). The V gene lost 5 bases and the J gene lost 8 bases, with 17 bases spanning the gap. Germline CDR1 SEHNR, CDR2 FQNEAQ (reference sequence). This CDR3 comprises 14 residues. The CDR3 DNA reads TGTGCCAGCAGCCTTCGGGACTGGGAGACTACGCAGTATTTT. It translates to CASSLRDWETTQYF.

This clonotype was counted ten times or more. This chain uses TRBV14 with TRBJ2-1, with 10 bases fitting TRBD1. Trimming at V came to 1 base and at J to 6 bases, leaving 9 bases not matched to a gene. Per germline, CDR1 SGHDN and CDR2 FVKESK. CDR3 length equals 17 residues. The CDR3 region is CASSQGPTGQGGNEQFF. The CDR3 coding sequence is TGTGCCAGCAGCCAAGGCCCCACCGGACAGGGGGGCAATGAGCAGTTCTTC.

This clonotype was counted at least ten times. V gene TRBV20-1 combines with J gene TRBJ2-1; tentatively, D is TRBD1 (5 bases). CDR3 length: 12 amino acids. V was shortened by 6 bases and J by 15 bases, with 21 bases between the two germline ends. Germline V gene lookup returns CDR1 DFQATT and CDR2 SNEGSKA (reference sequence). The CDR3 sequence: CSARRPDSSVFF. The CDR3 nucleotides are TGCAGTGCCAGACGTCCCGACAGTTCGGTGTTCTTC.

This clonotype was counted many times. V usage is TRBV11-2 and J usage is TRBJ2-3; TRBD2 matches at 7 bases. The germline gives CDR1 SGHAT, CDR2 FQNNGV. The CDR3 contains 18 residues. V lost 5 bases, J lost 0 bases, and 14 bases stayed unmatched. This CDR3 reads CASSPKDGSGFSTDTQYF. In DNA, the CDR3 is TGTGCCAGCAGCCCCAAGGACGGTAGCGGGTTTAGCACAGATACGCAGTATTTT.

This clonotype has ten or more counts. The chain carries TRBV9 and TRBJ1-1; 7 bases align to TRBD1. CDR1 and CDR2 (germline): SGDLS, YYNGEE. The CDR3 loop spans 15 amino acids. Germline trimming cut 3 bases from V and 6 bases from J; bases unmatched to any gene: 11. CDR3 nucleotide sequence: TGTGCCAGCAGCGCAACAGGGGTCACCTCAGCTGAAGCTTTCTTT. Translating it yields CASSATGVTSAEAFF.